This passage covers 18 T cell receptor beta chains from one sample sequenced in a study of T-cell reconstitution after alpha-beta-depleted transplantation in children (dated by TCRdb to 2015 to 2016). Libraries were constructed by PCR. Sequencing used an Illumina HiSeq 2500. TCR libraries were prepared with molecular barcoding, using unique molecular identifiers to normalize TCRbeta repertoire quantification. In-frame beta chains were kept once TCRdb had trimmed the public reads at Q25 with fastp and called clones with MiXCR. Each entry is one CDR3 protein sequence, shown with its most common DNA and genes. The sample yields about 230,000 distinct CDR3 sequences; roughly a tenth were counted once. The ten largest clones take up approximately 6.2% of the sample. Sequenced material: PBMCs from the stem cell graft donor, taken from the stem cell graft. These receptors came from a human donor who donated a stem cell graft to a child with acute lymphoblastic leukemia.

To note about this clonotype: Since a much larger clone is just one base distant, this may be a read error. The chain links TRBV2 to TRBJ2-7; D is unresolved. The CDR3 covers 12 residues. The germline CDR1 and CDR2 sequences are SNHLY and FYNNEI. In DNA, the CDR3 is TGTGCCAGCAACGGGCTAACTTACGGGCAGTACTTC. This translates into CASNGLTYGQYF.

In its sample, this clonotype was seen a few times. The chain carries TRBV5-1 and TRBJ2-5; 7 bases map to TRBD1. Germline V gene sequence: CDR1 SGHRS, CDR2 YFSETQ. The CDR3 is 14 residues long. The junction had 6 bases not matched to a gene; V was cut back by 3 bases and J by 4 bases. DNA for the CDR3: TGCGCCAGCAGCTCTCTAGGGGGCGGAGAGACCCAGTACTTC. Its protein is CASSSLGGGETQYF.

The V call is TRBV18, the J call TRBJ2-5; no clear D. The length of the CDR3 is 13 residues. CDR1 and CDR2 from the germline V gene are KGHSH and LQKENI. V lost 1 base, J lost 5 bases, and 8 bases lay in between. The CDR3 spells CASSPLSRETQYF. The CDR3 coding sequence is TGTGCCAGCTCACCACTTTCGCGGGAGACCCAGTACTTC.

The DNA of the CDR3 is TGTGCCAGCAGCTGGCGGACTAGCGGGGGTTCCTACGAGCAGTACTTC. Encoded protein: CASSWRTSGGSYEQYF. This chain links TRBV7-2 with TRBJ2-7; 13 bases are shared with TRBD2. The V and J ends lost 4 bases and 1 base, in that order; junction bases with no gene match: 4. The CDR3 extends over 16 amino acids. Per germline, CDR1 SGHTA and CDR2 FQGNSA.

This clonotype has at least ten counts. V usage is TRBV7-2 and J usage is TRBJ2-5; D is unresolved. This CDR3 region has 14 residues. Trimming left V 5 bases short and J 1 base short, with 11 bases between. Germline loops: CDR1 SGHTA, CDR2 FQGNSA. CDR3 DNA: TGTGCCAGCAGCCGTGCCGCTTTCCAAGAGACCCAGTACTTC. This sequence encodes CASSRAAFQETQYF.

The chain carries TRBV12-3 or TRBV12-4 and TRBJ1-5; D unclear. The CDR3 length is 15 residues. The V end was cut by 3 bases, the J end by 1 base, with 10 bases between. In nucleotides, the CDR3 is TGTGCCAGCAGTTTCGGTGAAGGGAGCAATCAGCCCCAGCATTTT. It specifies CASSFGEGSNQPQHF.

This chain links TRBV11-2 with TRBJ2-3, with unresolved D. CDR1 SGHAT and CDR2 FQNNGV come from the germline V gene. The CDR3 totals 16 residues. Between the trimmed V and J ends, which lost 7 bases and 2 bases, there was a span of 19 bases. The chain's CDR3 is CASTPTSVAFTDTQYF. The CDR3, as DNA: TGTGCCAGCACCCCGACGTCCGTGGCCTTCACAGATACGCAGTATTTT.

CDR3 residues: CASSSGTGTQPQHF. The CDR3 DNA is TGTGCCAGCAGTTCTGGGACAGGGACTCAGCCCCAGCATTTT. The V gene is TRBV27, the J gene TRBJ1-5, with TRBD1 matching 9 bases. This CDR3 region has 14 residues. Germline values: CDR1 MNHEY, CDR2 SMNVEV (reference sequence). With 4 bases clipped from V and 6 bases from J, the junction kept 4 bases outside the gene matches.

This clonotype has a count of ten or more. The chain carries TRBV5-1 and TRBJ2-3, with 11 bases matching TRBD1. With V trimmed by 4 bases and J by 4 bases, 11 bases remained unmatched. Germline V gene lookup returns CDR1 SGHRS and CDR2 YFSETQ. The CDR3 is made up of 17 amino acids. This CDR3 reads CASSINGQGAGSDTQYF. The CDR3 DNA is TGCGCCAGCAGCATAAATGGACAGGGGGCTGGATCAGATACGCAGTATTTT.

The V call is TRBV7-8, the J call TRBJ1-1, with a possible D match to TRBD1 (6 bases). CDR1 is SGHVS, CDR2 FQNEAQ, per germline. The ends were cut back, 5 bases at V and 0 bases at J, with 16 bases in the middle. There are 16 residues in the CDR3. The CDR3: CASSRERGTVNTEAFF. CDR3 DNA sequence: TGTGCCAGCAGCCGGGAGAGGGGGACGGTGAACACTGAAGCTTTCTTT.

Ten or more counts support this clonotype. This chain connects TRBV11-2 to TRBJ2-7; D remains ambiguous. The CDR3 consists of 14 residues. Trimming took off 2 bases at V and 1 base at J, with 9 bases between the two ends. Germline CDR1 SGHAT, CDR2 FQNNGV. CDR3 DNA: TGTGCCAGCAGCTTACACCCGTATTCCTACGAGCAGTACTTC. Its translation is CASSLHPYSYEQYF.

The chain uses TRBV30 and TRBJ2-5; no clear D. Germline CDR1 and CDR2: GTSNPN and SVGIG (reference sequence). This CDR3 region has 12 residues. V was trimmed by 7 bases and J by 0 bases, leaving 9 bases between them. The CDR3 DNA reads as TGTGCCTTCTCCATAAACCAAGAGACCCAGTACTTC. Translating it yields CAFSINQETQYF.

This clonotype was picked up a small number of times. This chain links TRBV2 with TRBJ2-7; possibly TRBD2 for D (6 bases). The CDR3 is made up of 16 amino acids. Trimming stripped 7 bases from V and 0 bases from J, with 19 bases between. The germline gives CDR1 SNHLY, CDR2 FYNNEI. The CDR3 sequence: CASTRVGEVSSYEQYF. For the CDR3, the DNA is TGTGCCAGCACTCGAGTGGGGGAGGTTAGCTCCTACGAGCAGTACTTC.

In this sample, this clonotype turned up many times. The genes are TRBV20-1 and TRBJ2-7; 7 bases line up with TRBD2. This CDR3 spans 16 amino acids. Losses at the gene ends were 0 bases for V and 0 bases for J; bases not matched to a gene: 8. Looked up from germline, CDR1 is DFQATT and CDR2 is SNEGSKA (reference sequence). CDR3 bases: TGCAGTGCTAGAGATTGGGCCGGGGGGAGCTCCTACGAGCAGTACTTC. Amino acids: CSARDWAGGSSYEQYF.

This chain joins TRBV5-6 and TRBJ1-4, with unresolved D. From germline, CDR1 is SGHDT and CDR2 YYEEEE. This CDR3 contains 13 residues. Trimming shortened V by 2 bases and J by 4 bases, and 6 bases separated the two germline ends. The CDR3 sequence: CASSLPSNEKLFF. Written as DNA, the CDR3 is TGTGCCAGCAGCTTACCGAGTAATGAAAAACTGTTTTTT. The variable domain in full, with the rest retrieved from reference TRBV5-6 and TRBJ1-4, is DAGVTQSPTHLIKTRGQQVTLRCSPKSGHDTVSWYQQALGQGPQFIFQYYEEEERQRGNFPDRFSGHQFPNYSSELNVNALLLGDSALYLCASSLPSNEKLFFGSGTQLSVL.

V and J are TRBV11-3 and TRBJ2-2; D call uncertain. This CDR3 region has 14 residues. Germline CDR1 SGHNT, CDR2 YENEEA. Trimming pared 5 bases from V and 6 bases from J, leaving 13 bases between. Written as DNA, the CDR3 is TGTGCCAGCAGCCCAACCTTGGCCCCCGGGGAGCTGTTTTTT. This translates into CASSPTLAPGELFF.

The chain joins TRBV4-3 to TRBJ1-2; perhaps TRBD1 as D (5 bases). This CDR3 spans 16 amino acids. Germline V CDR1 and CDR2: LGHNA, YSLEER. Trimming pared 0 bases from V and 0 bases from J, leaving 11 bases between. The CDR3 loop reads CASSQDHGGTNYGYTF. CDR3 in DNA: TGCGCCAGCAGCCAAGATCATGGGGGAACTAACTATGGCTACACCTTC.

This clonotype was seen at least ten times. The CDR3 DNA is TGTGCCAGCAGTGTCTTTTGGACAGGTCAGCAGGCAGAGCAGTACTTC. It yields the protein CASSVFWTGQQAEQYF. This chain connects TRBV6-4 to TRBJ2-7; 7 bases agree with TRBD1. Germline lookup yields CDR1 MRHNA and CDR2 SNTAGT. This CDR3 region has 16 residues. After removal of 4 bases from V and 7 bases from J, the junction contained 16 bases not matched to a gene.